This record looks at one T cell receptor beta chain sequence and its context. This record comes from a study of cytomegalovirus exposure and HLA in healthy donors. Deletions cut 4 bases from V and 0 bases from J, with 14 bases between. CDR1 and CDR2 from the germline V gene are SGHRS and YFSETQ. This CDR3 spans 16 amino acids. PCR used 60 Vbeta primers and 13 Jbeta primers. Data came from immunoSEQ multiplex PCR; TCRdb stores just in-frame clones and leaves some out. The profile shows around 150,000 clones, 80% of them singletons. Material for sequencing was PBMCs. This sequence was found in a young man in good health and CMV-seronegative. J is TRBJ1-3 and V is TRBV5-1; D uncertain. The CDR3 DNA reads TGCGCCAGCAGCGCAATGGGCTCTGTCTCTGGAAACACCATATATTTT. Amino acid sequence: CASSAMGSVSGNTIYF.